This TCR beta chain was observed in a study of blood T cell repertoires in COVID-19. About the research overall: Samples taken during acute and convalescent COVID-19 were collected in the United States, Italy and Spain.

Here immunoSEQ multiplex PCR was the method, and the copy in TCRdb shows in-frame clones only, minus some. The sample has about 260,000 clones; approximately 90% are singletons. Germline values: CDR1 MDHEN, CDR2 SYDVKM. Trimming removed 6 bases from V and 10 bases from J; junction bases left unmatched: 3. This CDR3 has 13 residues. Sequencing was done on a sample of PBMCs or T cells enriched from blood (not recorded which). This TCR was sampled from a man in his fifties who had been exposed to COVID-19. This chain links TRBV28 with TRBJ1-6; 10 bases align to TRBD1. CDR3 residues: CASRSGQGSPLHF. For the CDR3, the DNA is TGTGCCAGCAGATCGGGACAGGGGTCACCCCTCCACTTT.